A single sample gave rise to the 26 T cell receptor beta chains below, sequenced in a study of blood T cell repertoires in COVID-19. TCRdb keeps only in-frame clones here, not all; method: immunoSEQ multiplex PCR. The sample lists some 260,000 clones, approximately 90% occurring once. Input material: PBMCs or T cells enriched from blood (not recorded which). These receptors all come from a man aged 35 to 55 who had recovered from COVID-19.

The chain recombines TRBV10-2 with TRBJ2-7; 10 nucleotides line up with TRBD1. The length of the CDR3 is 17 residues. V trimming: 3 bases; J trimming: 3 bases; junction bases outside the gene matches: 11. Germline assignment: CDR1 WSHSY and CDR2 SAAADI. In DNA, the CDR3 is TGCGCCAGCAGTGAACCGGGACAGGGGTATCCCCACTACGAGCAGTACTTC. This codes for CASSEPGQGYPHYEQYF.

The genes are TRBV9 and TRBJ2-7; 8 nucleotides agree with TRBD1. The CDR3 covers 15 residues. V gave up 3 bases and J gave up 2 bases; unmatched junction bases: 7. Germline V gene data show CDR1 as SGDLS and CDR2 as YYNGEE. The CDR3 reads CASSASGQGPYEQYF. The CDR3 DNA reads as TGTGCCAGCAGCGCCAGTGGACAGGGCCCCTACGAGCAGTACTTC.

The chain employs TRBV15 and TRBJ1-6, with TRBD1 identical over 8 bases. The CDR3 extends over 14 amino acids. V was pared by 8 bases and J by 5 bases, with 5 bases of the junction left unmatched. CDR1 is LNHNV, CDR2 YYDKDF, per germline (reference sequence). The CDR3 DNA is TGTGCCACCGGACCGGGACAGGATAATTCACCCCTCCACTTT. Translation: CATGPGQDNSPLHF.

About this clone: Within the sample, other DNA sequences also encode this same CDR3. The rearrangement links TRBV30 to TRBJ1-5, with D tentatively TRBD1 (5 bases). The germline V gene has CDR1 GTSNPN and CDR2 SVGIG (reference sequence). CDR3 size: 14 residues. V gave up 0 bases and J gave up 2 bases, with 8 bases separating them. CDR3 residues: CAWSVQGGNQPQHF. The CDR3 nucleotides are TGTGCCTGGAGTGTACAAGGGGGCAATCAGCCCCAGCATTTT. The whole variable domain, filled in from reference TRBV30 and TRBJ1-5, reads SQTIHQWPATLVQPVGSPLSLECTVEGTSNPNLYWYRQAAGRGLQLLFYSVGIGQISSEVPQNLSASRPQDRQFILSSKKLLLSDSGFYLCAWSVQGGNQPQHFGDGTRLSIL.

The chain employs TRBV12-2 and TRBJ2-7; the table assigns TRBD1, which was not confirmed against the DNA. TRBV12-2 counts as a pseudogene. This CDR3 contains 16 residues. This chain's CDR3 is CASRSPGQAVSYEQYF. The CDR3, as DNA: TGTGCAAGTCGCTCCCCAGGACAGGCTGTATCCTACGAGCAGTACTTC.

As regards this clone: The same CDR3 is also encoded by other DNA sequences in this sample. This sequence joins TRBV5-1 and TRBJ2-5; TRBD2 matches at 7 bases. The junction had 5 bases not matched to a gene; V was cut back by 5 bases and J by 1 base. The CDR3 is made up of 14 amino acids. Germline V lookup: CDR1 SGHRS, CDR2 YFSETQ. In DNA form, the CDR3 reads TGCGCCAGCAGTTTAGCGGGCGGCCAAGAGACCCAGTACTTC. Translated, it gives CASSLAGGQETQYF.

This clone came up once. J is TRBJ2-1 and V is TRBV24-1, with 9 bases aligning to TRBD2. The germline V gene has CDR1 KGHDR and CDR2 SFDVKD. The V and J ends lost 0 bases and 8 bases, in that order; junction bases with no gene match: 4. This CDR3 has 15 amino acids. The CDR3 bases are TGTGCCACCAGTGATTTGGGACTAGCGTCCGATGAGCAGTTCTTC. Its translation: CATSDLGLASDEQFF.

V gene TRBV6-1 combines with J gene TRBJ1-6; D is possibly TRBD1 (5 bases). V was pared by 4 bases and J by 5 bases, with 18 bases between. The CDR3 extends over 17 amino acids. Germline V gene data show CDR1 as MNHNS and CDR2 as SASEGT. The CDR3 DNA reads TGTGCCAGCAGTGCGTACGGACCCGGACATCATAATTCACCCCTCCACTTT. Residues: CASSAYGPGHHNSPLHF.

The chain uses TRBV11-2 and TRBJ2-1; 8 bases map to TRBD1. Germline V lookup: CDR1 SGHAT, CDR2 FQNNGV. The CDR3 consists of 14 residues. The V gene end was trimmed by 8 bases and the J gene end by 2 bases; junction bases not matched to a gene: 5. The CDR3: CASEEGQAYNEQFF. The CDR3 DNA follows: TGTGCCAGCGAAGAGGGACAGGCCTACAATGAGCAGTTCTTC.

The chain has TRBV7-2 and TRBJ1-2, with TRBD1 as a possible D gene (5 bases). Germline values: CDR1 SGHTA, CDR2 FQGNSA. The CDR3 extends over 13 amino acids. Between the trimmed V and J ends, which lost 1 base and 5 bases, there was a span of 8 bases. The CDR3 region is CASSLDGGYGYTF. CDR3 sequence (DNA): TGTGCCAGCAGCTTAGACGGGGGGTATGGCTACACCTTC.

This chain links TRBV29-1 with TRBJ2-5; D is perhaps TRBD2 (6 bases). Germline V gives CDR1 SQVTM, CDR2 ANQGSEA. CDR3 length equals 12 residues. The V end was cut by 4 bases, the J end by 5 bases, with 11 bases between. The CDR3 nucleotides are TGCAGCGTTGTGGGAGGAGGGGAGACCCAGTACTTC. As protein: CSVVGGGETQYF.

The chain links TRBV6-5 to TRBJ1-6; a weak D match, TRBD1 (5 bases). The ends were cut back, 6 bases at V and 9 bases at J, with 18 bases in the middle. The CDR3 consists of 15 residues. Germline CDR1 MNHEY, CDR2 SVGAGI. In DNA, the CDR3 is TGTGCCAGCAGCCGAAACAACCTGGGGCGTTCACCCCTCCACTTT. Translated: CASSRNNLGRSPLHF.

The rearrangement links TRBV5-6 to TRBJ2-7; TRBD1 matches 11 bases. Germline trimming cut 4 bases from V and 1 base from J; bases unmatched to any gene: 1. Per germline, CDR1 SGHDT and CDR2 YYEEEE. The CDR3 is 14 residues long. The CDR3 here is CASSGTGGSYEQYF. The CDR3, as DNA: TGTGCCAGCAGCGGGACAGGGGGATCCTACGAGCAGTACTTC. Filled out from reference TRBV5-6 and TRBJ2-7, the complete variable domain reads DAGVTQSPTHLIKTRGQQVTLRCSPKSGHDTVSWYQQALGQGPQFIFQYYEEEERQRGNFPDRFSGHQFPNYSSELNVNALLLGDSALYLCASSGTGGSYEQYFGPGTRLTVT.

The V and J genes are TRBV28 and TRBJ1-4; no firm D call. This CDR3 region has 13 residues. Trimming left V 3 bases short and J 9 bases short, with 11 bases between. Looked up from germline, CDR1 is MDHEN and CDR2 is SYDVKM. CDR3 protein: CASSFTGRKKLFF. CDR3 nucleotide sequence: TGTGCCAGCAGTTTCACGGGGAGGAAAAAACTGTTTTTT.

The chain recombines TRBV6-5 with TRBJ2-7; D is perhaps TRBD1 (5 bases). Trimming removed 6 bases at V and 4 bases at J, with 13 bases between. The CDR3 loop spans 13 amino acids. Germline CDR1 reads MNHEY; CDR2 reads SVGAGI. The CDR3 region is CASSSDIRYEQYF. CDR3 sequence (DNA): TGTGCCAGCAGCTCGGACATCAGGTACGAGCAGTACTTC.

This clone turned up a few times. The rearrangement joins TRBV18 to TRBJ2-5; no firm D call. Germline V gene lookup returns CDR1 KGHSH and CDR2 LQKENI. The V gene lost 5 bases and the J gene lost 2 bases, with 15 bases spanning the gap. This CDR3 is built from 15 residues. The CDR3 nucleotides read TGTGCCAGCTCAAACAATCGAGGCGAACAAGAGACCCAGTACTTC. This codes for CASSNNRGEQETQYF.

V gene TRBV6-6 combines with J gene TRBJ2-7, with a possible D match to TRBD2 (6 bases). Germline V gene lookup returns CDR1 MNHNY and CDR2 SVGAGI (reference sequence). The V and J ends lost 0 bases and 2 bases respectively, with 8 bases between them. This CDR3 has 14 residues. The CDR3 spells CASSYSSGTYEQYF. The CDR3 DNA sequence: TGTGCCAGCAGTTACTCTAGCGGAACCTACGAGCAGTACTTC.

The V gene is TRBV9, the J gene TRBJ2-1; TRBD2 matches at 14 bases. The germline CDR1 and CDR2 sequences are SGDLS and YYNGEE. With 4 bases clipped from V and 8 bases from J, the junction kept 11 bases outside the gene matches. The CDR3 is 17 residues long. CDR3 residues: CASSPPPGTSGGDEQFF. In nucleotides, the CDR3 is TGTGCCAGCAGCCCCCCCCCAGGGACTAGCGGGGGTGATGAGCAGTTCTTC.

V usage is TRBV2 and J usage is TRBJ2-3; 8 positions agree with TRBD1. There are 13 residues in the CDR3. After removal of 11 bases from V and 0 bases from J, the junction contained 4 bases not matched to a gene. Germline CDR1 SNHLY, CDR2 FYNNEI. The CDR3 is CARGQGSTDTQYF. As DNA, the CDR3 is TGTGCCCGTGGACAGGGTAGCACAGATACGCAGTATTTT. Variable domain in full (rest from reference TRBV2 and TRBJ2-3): EPEVTQTPSHQVTQMGQEVILRCVPISNHLYFYWYRQILGQKVEFLVSFYNNEISEKSEIFDDQFSVERPDGSNFTLKIRSTKLEDSAMYFCARGQGSTDTQYFGPGTRLTVL.

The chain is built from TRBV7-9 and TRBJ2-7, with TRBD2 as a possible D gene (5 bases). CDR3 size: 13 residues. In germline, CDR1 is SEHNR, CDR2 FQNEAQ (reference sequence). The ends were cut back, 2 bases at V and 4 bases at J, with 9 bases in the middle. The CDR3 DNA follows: TGTGCCAGCAGCTTAAGCGGCTTGTACGAGCAGTACTTC. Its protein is CASSLSGLYEQYF.

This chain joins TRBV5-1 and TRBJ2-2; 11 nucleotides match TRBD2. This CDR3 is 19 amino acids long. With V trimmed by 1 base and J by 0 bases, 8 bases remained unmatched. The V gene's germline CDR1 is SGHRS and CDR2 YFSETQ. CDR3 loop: CASSLYRLAGGPNTGELFF. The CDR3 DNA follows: TGCGCCAGCAGCTTGTATCGTCTAGCGGGGGGACCGAACACCGGGGAGCTGTTTTTT.

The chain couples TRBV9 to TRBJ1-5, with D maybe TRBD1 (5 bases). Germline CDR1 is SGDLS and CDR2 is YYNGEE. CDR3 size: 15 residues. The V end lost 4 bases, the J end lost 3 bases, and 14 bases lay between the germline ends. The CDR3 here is CASSSDYRLNQPQHF. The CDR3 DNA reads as TGTGCCAGCAGCTCCGATTACAGGCTCAATCAGCCCCAGCATTTT.

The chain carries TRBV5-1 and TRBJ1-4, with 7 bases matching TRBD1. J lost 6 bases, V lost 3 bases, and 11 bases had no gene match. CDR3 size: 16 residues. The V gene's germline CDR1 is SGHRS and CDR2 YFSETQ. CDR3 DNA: TGCGCCAGCAGCTACAATACGGGAACAGGGGATGAAAAACTGTTTTTT. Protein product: CASSYNTGTGDEKLFF.

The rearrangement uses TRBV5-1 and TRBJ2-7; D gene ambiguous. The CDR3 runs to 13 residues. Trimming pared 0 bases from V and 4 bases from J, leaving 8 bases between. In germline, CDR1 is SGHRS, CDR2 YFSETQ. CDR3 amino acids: CASSLATGYEQYF. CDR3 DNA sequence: TGCGCCAGCAGCTTGGCGACGGGTTACGAGCAGTACTTC.

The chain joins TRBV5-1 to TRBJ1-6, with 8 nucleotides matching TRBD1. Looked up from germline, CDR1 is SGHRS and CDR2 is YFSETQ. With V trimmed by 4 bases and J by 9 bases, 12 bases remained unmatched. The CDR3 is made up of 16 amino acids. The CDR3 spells CASSNNRDRPTSPLHF. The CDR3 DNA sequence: TGCGCCAGCAGCAACAACAGGGACAGGCCGACTTCACCCCTCCACTTT.

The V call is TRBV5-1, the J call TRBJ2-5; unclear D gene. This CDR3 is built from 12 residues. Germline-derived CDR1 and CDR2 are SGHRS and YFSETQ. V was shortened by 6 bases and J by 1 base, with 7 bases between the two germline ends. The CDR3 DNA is TGCGCCAGCACTTACAGCCAAGAGACCCAGTACTTC. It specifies CASTYSQETQYF.